The rows below give T cell receptor beta chains drawn from one sample of a study of blood T cell repertoires in COVID-19. This table comes from immunoSEQ multiplex PCR, and its TCRdb copy is limited to in-frame clones, with some not included. The table shows about 44,000 clones, with roughly 87% occurring only once. The specimen sequenced was peripheral blood. These receptors all come from a woman at least 80 years old in a cohort sampled during active or convalescent COVID-19. Each CDR3 is given with its conserved first and last residue. D genes are given only for firm matches. Clone size is shown for a subset of rows, as once, few, many or a class of expanded clone.

V gene,clone size,J gene,D gene,CDR3 DNA,CDR3 protein
TRBV6-5,once,TRBJ2-7,-,TGTGCCAGCAGACAGGGTACTTACAACGGGGAGCAGTACTTC,CASRQGTYNGEQYF
TRBV10-1,-,TRBJ1-2,-,TGCGCCAGCAGTGATGGGGGGTTCGGAACCCTTAACTTC,CASSDGGFGTLNF
TRBV7-2,-,TRBJ2-5,TRBD2,TGTGCCAGCAGCTTAACTGGGACTACGGGGGAAGAGACCCAGTACTTC,CASSLTGTTGEETQYF
TRBV11-3,-,TRBJ2-7,-,TGTGCCAGCAGCTTAAATCAGTACTACGAGCAGTACTTC,CASSLNQYYEQYF
TRBV19,-,TRBJ2-5,TRBD1,TGTGCCAGTAGAAGTCCGGGACAGGGCGAACAAGAGACCCAGTACTTC,CASRSPGQGEQETQYF
TRBV15,-,TRBJ1-2,-,TGTGCCACCAGCAACGTCGTGGCAGGCCAAACCGATGGCTACACCTTC,CATSNVVAGQTDGYTF
TRBV7-9,-,TRBJ1-1,-,TGTGCCAGCAGCTCCTCGGGCACTGAAGCTTTCTTT,CASSSSGTEAFF
TRBV12-3/TRBV12-4,-,TRBJ2-5,-,TGTGCCAGCAGTTTCCTCCAAGAGACCCAGTACTTC,CASSFLQETQYF
TRBV7-8,once,TRBJ2-3,-,TGTGCCAGCAGCTTAAGAGAGCTAAGCACAGATACGCAGTATTTT,CASSLRELSTDTQYF
TRBV10-1,-,TRBJ2-2,-,TGCGCCAGCAGTGACGGGGGACCGGGCACCGGGGAGCTGTTTTTT,CASSDGGPGTGELFF
TRBV6-5,-,TRBJ2-3,-,TGTGCCAGCAGGCCAGGGTGGTCAGATACGCAGTATTTT,CASRPGWSDTQYF
TRBV2,-,TRBJ2-7,-,TGTGCCAGCAGTGGAGGCAGCTCCTACGAGCAGTACTTC,CASSGGSSYEQYF
TRBV29-1,-,TRBJ2-7,-,TGCAGCGTTGGCGTGTACTACGAGCAGTACTTC,CSVGVYYEQYF
TRBV2,-,TRBJ2-3,TRBD1,TGTGCCAGCTGCGGACAGGGAAGGACAGATACGCAGTATTTT,CASCGQGRTDTQYF
TRBV29-1,-,TRBJ2-5,-,TGCAGCGTTTGGGGGCAGGGGGAGACCCAGTACTTC,CSVWGQGETQYF
TRBV6-5,-,TRBJ2-7,TRBD1,TGTGCCAGCAGACCGGACAGGATCTACGAGCAGTACTTC,CASRPDRIYEQYF